These 18 T cell receptor beta chains share one sample of origin, sequenced in a study of cytomegalovirus exposure and HLA in healthy donors (TCRdb year 2017). The library was made by the immunoSEQ multiplex PCR assay. A mixture of 60 forward primers for TCR Vbeta segments and 13 reverse primers for TCR Jbeta segments was used in the multiplex PCR. TCRdb holds this immuneACCESS table with in-frame rearrangements only. Some clones are missing; in checked studies, unresolved V genes explain under half, and the rest has no known cause. The sample table shows roughly 180,000 clones, and 80% to 90% are seen once. More than 0.95% of the sample is held by the ten biggest clonotypes. What was sequenced was PBMCs. The origin of the receptors is a girl aged 2 to 9 in good health and CMV-seropositive.

The J gene is TRBJ1-2, the V gene TRBV20-1, with D possibly being TRBD1 (5 bases). This CDR3 spans 11 amino acids. The germline gives CDR1 DFQATT, CDR2 SNEGSKA (reference sequence). Trimming cost V 6 bases and J 3 bases, with 8 bases left between them. CDR3 protein: CSAQEYYGYTF. CDR3 DNA: TGCAGTGCACAGGAGTACTATGGCTACACCTTC.

V and J are TRBV5-8 and TRBJ2-1; weak D call: TRBD1 (5 bases). CDR1 is SGHTS and CDR2 is YDEGEE in the germline V gene. CDR3 size: 15 residues. Trimming cost V 3 bases and J 3 bases, with 13 bases left between them. CDR3 amino acids: CASSSDSLLYNEQFF. Written as DNA, the CDR3 is TGTGCCAGCAGCTCCGACAGTCTTCTCTACAATGAGCAGTTCTTC.

The chain couples TRBV7-9 to TRBJ1-2, with TRBD1 matching over 8 bases. CDR1 and CDR2 (germline): SEHNR, FQNEAQ (reference sequence). CDR3 size: 17 residues. V was pared by 4 bases and J by 4 bases, with 14 bases of the junction left unmatched. Here the CDR3 DNA reads TGTGCCAGCAGCTCTGGAGTGACAGGGGCCCTCGGCTATGGCTACACCTTC. Its protein is CASSSGVTGALGYGYTF.

J is TRBJ2-5 and V is TRBV7-2; 8 bases map to TRBD2. CDR3 length: 14 amino acids. Germline V gene sequence: CDR1 SGHTA, CDR2 FQGNSA. V was pared by 5 bases and J by 4 bases, with 6 bases of the junction left unmatched. DNA of the CDR3: TGTGCCAGCAGCCACGGGGGGGCGGGAGAGACCCAGTACTTC. It translates to CASSHGGAGETQYF.

The chain has TRBV7-3 and TRBJ2-1; no clear D gene. Germline V CDR1 and CDR2: SGHTA, FQGTGA. V lost 5 bases, J lost 4 bases, and 15 bases lay in between. The CDR3 totals 15 residues. Written as DNA, the CDR3 is TGTGCCAGCAGCCCGGGTGTGGGTATTTACAATGAGCAGTTCTTC. Its translation is CASSPGVGIYNEQFF.

V gene TRBV28 combines with J gene TRBJ2-5; maybe TRBD1 (6 bases). The CDR3 totals 16 residues. Between the trimmed V and J ends, which lost 3 bases and 3 bases, there was a span of 17 bases. In germline, CDR1 is MDHEN, CDR2 SYDVKM. The CDR3: CASSFLGADREETQYF. CDR3 DNA: TGTGCCAGCAGTTTCCTAGGTGCGGACAGAGAAGAGACCCAGTACTTC.

The sample holds one count of this clone. At the DNA level, this CDR3 is encoded by other sequences in the same sample as well. V usage is TRBV4-1 and J usage is TRBJ1-2, with D perhaps matching TRBD1 (5 bases). The CDR3 sequence is 13 residues long. The germline gives CDR1 MGHRA, CDR2 YSYEKL. Trimming removed 0 bases at V and 8 bases at J, with 10 bases between. This CDR3 reads CASSQDPGYGYTF. Here the CDR3 DNA reads TGCGCCAGCAGCCAAGATCCAGGGTACGGCTACACCTTC.

V gene TRBV11-2 combines with J gene TRBJ2-1, with a weak D call TRBD1 (5 bases). The CDR3 covers 17 residues. Trimming left V 5 bases short and J 2 bases short, with 19 bases between. Per germline, CDR1 SGHAT and CDR2 FQNNGV. This chain's CDR3 is CASSVIAGSYAYNEQFF. The CDR3 nucleotides are TGTGCCAGCAGCGTTATAGCAGGGTCTTATGCCTACAATGAGCAGTTCTTC.

This clone has a handful of counts. The genes are TRBV4-2 and TRBJ2-7, with D possibly matching TRBD2 (6 bases). The V end lost 0 bases, the J end lost 5 bases, and 8 bases lay between the germline ends. This CDR3 has 13 residues. Germline V CDR1 and CDR2: LGHNA, YNFKEQ. The CDR3 nucleotides are TGTGCCAGCAGCCAAGATGGAGGGGACGAGCAGTACTTC. Amino acid sequence: CASSQDGGDEQYF.

The chain carries TRBV5-1 and TRBJ1-3, with D uncertain. V lost 0 bases and J 3 bases, leaving 10 bases between the germline ends. Germline V lookup: CDR1 SGHRS, CDR2 YFSETQ. The CDR3 totals 15 residues. CDR3 sequence (DNA): TGCGCCAGCAGCTTGGGGCGGTCGGTTGGAAACACCATATATTTT. Protein sequence: CASSLGRSVGNTIYF.

This clone was seen only once. The chain couples TRBV6-1 to TRBJ2-3, with a tentative D call TRBD2 (6 bases). The CDR3 covers 14 residues. V was clipped by 6 bases and J by 4 bases, with 14 bases between them. CDR1 is MNHNS and CDR2 is SASEGT in the germline V gene. The CDR3 loop reads CASRDSGGADTQYF. The DNA of the CDR3 is TGTGCCAGCAGGGACTCCGGAGGGGCAGATACGCAGTATTTT.

J is TRBJ2-2 and V is TRBV12-5, with D unresolved. Germline V lookup: CDR1 LGHNT, CDR2 FRNRAP. The CDR3 spans 13 residues. V gave up 5 bases and J gave up 6 bases, with 10 bases separating them. This CDR3 reads CASGIETPGELFF. The CDR3 nucleotides are TGTGCTAGTGGTATCGAGACACCCGGGGAGCTGTTTTTT.

V is TRBV11-3 and J is TRBJ1-3; D gene ambiguous. Trimming shortened V by 1 base and J by 1 base, and 5 bases separated the two germline ends. Germline V gene data show CDR1 as SGHNT and CDR2 as YENEEA. The CDR3 sequence is 14 residues long. The CDR3 region has the DNA TGTGCCAGCAGCTTAGGGAGATCTGGAAACACCATATATTTT. This encodes CASSLGRSGNTIYF.

The gene calls are TRBV2 and TRBJ1-2; maybe TRBD1 (6 bases). Germline V lookup: CDR1 SNHLY, CDR2 FYNNEI. V was shortened by 6 bases and J by 3 bases, with 8 bases between the two germline ends. This CDR3 has 12 amino acids. The CDR3 DNA is TGTGCCAGCAGCCAGGGGTACTATGGCTACACCTTC. Its translation: CASSQGYYGYTF.

The V call is TRBV4-1, the J call TRBJ2-7; 13 positions agree with TRBD2. With V trimmed by 0 bases and J by 4 bases, 3 bases remained unmatched. CDR3 length equals 16 residues. Germline values: CDR1 MGHRA, CDR2 YSYEKL. The CDR3 DNA follows: TGCGCCAGCAGCCAAGATCGGACTAGCGGGGGATACGAGCAGTACTTC. Amino acid sequence: CASSQDRTSGGYEQYF.

Comment on this clone: The junction and the germline gene differ at one end; a read error may be behind it. The genes are TRBV7-7 and TRBJ2-5, with a tentative D call TRBD1 (6 bases). Germline V gene lookup returns CDR1 SSHAT and CDR2 FNYEAQ (reference sequence). This CDR3 is built from 15 residues. The CDR3 loop is CASSPTVSRGETQYF. The CDR3 DNA reads TGTGCTAGCAGCCCAACGGTATCCAGGGGTGAGACCCAGTACTTC.

This clone occurred a few times. The chain uses TRBV30 and TRBJ1-1; 7 positions agree with TRBD1. The CDR3 runs to 12 residues. Germline V gene sequence: CDR1 GTSNPN, CDR2 SVGIG (reference sequence). Trimming took 5 bases from V and 0 from J; bases not matched to a gene: 0. The CDR3 is CAWGTVNTEAFF. CDR3 sequence (DNA): TGTGCCTGGGGGACAGTGAACACTGAAGCTTTCTTT.

V and J are TRBV6-6 and TRBJ1-5, with 10 bases matching TRBD1. The CDR3 totals 16 residues. V was clipped by 2 bases and J by 4 bases; unmatched bases: 5. In germline, CDR1 is MNHNY, CDR2 SVGAGI (reference sequence). CDR3 in amino acids: CASSYPPGQGNQPQHF. The DNA for the CDR3 is TGTGCCAGCAGTTACCCGCCGGGACAGGGGAATCAGCCCCAGCATTTT.